The entry below describes one T cell receptor (beta chain). The CDR3 sequence is 11 residues long. With 4 bases removed from V and 7 bases from J, the gap between germline ends came to 7 bases. CDR1 is SNHLY and CDR2 is FYNNEI in the germline V gene. These data originate in a study of cytomegalovirus exposure and HLA in healthy donors. Across the study: Out of 170 million or so T cells, an earlier analysis found 117 million unique TCR beta sequences in total.

Primers for the PCR totalled 60 Vbeta and 13 Jbeta. Sequencing was performed with immunoSEQ multiplex PCR; in TCRdb, only in-frame clones are kept and a portion is missing. The data contain roughly 130,000 clones, about 80% of them singletons. This TCR derives from a man aged 18 to 29 in good health and CMV-seronegative. This chain uses TRBV2 with TRBJ1-1, with no clear D. Sample: PBMCs. The CDR3 nucleotides are TGTGCCAGCAGTGTTAACGGTGAAGCTTTCTTT. It codes for CASSVNGEAFF.